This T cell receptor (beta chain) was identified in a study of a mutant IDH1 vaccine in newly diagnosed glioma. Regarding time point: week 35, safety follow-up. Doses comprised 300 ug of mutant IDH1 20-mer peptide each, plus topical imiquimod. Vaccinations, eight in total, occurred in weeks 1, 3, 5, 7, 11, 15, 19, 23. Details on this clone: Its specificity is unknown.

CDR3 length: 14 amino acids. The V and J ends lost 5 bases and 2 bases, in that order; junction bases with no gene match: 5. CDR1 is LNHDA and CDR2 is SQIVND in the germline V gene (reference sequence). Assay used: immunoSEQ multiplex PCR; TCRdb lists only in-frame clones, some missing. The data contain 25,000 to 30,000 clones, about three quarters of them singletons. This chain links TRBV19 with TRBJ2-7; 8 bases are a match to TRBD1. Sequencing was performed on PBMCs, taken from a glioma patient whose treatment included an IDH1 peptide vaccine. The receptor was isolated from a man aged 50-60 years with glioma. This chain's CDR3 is CASSLGQGPYEQYF. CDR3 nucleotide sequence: TGTGCCAGTAGTCTTGGACAGGGACCCTACGAGCAGTACTTC.